This TCR beta chain was sequenced for a study of cytomegalovirus exposure and HLA in healthy donors. Points from the study as a whole: Later, an analysis showed that TCR beta chains associated with HLA were more clonally expanded than others that were equally common. The classifier was said to identify cytomegalovirus status with high specificity and sensitivity. CMV antigen specificity of three CMV-associated chains was confirmed in vitro. TCR beta V- and J-gene trimming, according to a later analysis, was linked to a missense DCLRE1C variant.

V shed 6 bases and J 5 bases; nucleotides not matched to a gene: 7. CDR3 length: 14 residues. Germline values: CDR1 KGHSH, CDR2 LQKENI. This clone was recorded a few times. Its specificity is unknown. PCR primers comprised 60 Vbeta and 13 Jbeta primers. Measured with immunoSEQ multiplex PCR; TCRdb has only the in-frame clones, and not every one. The table has fewer than 150,000 clones, 65% to 80% seen once. This TCR came from a human donor in good health. Sequenced material: PBMCs. The rearrangement joins TRBV18 to TRBJ1-1, with TRBD1 matching over 9 bases. The CDR3 is CASSLQGALTEAFF. In DNA, the CDR3 is TGTGCCAGCTCGCTACAGGGGGCGCTTACTGAAGCTTTCTTT.